This is a list of T cell receptor beta chains from one sample in a study of blood T cell repertoires in COVID-19. Some clones are missing from TCRdb's copy, which holds only in-frame ones; the method was immunoSEQ multiplex PCR. The table includes tens of thousands of clones, about 80% detected once. Sequencing was performed on peripheral blood. These receptors came from a woman aged 55 to 70 with acute or convalescent COVID-19. CDR3s include the opening cysteine and the closing phenylalanine or tryptophan. D genes are given only for firm matches. Some rows have no size entry. The others give once, few or many, or a class for an expanded clone.

.	TRBV14	.	TRBJ2-5	TGTGCCAGCAGCCCCAACTGGAAGGGGCAGGAGACCCAGTACTTC	CASSPNWKGQETQYF
.	TRBV20-1	.	TRBJ1-1	TGCAGTGCCGTCCGGACAGCCGAAGCTTTCTTT	CSAVRTAEAFF
.	TRBV20-1	.	TRBJ1-1	TGCAGTGCTAGTGAGGGTCCGGAGGTCACTGAAGCTTTCTTT	CSASEGPEVTEAFF
TRBD1	TRBV7-6	.	TRBJ1-3	TGTGCCAGCAGCTTGGGGACAGGAGGAGCTGGAAACACCATATATTTT	CASSLGTGGAGNTIYF
TRBD1	TRBV2	.	TRBJ1-2	TGTGCCAGTGGGAAACACGACAGGGAGAGAAGCTATGGCTACACCTTC	CASGKHDRERSYGYTF
.	TRBV7-8	once	TRBJ1-5	TGTGCCAGCAGCGAGACAGGTTCTAATCAGCCCCAGCATTTT	CASSETGSNQPQHF
TRBD1	TRBV19	.	TRBJ1-2	TGTGCCAGTAGTGGGACAGTTATTACCGGCTACACCTTC	CASSGTVITGYTF
.	TRBV6-5	.	TRBJ1-1	TGTGCCAGCAGTTCACATAACAGCGGCCTTGAAGCTTTCTTT	CASSSHNSGLEAFF
.	TRBV5-5	.	TRBJ1-4	TGTGCCAGCAGCTTGGGACTTTCCCGGGATGAAAAACTGTTTTTT	CASSLGLSRDEKLFF
.	TRBV30	.	TRBJ2-7	TGTGCCTGGACCGGAGTTAACGGGGACGAGCAGTACTTC	CAWTGVNGDEQYF
.	TRBV19	.	TRBJ1-6	TGTGCCAGCCGGGGGGGGAGCTCCTATAATTCACCCCTCCACTTT	CASRGGSSYNSPLHF
TRBD1	TRBV27	.	TRBJ1-2	TGTGCCAGCGGAGGACAGGGTTTGTATGGCTACACCTTC	CASGGQGLYGYTF
TRBD1	TRBV19	.	TRBJ2-3	TGTGCCAGTAGGGAGACAGGGTTGGGCACAGATACGCAGTATTTT	CASRETGLGTDTQYF
.	TRBV12-3/TRBV12-4	.	TRBJ1-4	TGTGCCAGCAGTTTGGTCGGTGAAAAACTGTTTTTT	CASSLVGEKLFF
.	TRBV21-1	.	TRBJ2-7	TGTGCCAGCCTACCGACCAGCGGGGGCGAGCAGTACTTC	CASLPTSGGEQYF
TRBD1	TRBV7-2	.	TRBJ1-4	TGTGCCAGCAGCCCACGACAGGGGGAGGGAAAACTGTTTTTT	CASSPRQGEGKLFF
.	TRBV19	.	TRBJ1-1	TGTGCCAGTAGACAGGGCAGCACTGAAGCTTTCTTT	CASRQGSTEAFF
.	TRBV14	.	TRBJ1-2	TGTGCCAGCAGCCCGGGGATCCAGACCTATGGCTACACCTTC	CASSPGIQTYGYTF
TRBD1	TRBV28	.	TRBJ2-3	TGTGCCAGCAGTAGGTATTTGGGACAGGGGACAGATACGCAGTATTTT	CASSRYLGQGTDTQYF
.	TRBV19	few	TRBJ1-1	TGTGCCAGTATTCGCGGCCCAGGGTGGAATACTGAAGCTTTCTTT	CASIRGPGWNTEAFF
.	TRBV11-3	.	TRBJ1-2	TGTGCCAGCAGCGAAACTGTGAGTGGCTATGGCTACACCTTC	CASSETVSGYGYTF